The T cell receptor beta chain described here comes from a study of blood T cell repertoires in COVID-19. Study in general: COVID-19 samples, acute and convalescent, were from the United States, Italy and Spain. T cells, B-cell-depleted T cells, or PBMCs supplied cDNA or gDNA.

The CDR3 has 15 amino acids. The ends lost 6 bases at V and 5 bases at J; junction bases unmatched: 10. The germline V gene has CDR1 SNHLY and CDR2 FYNNEI. Per the authors' pipeline: For nucleated cells, counts were estimated from reference gene primer amplification. The method was immunoSEQ multiplex PCR; TCRdb's version includes in-frame clones alone and lacks a portion of them. V and J calls and clone size follow that table, whereas D and trimming were derived from the DNA. Among roughly 250,000 clones listed, around nine tenths were seen once. J is TRBJ1-5 and V is TRBV2, with 7 positions matching TRBD1. The clonotype originates from a woman between 40 and 55 years old who had recovered from COVID-19. The specimen was peripheral blood. The CDR3 DNA reads TGTGCCAGCAGGATAACTTTCACAGGGGATCAGCCCCAGCATTTT. It yields the protein CASRITFTGDQPQHF.